The 5 T cell receptor beta chains given below trace back to one sample, sequenced in a study of CD8 T cells in ankylosing spondylitis. TCRdb analysed the 5' RACE reads with MiXCR anew, one entry per CDR3 protein. The table lists around 320,000 distinct CDR3 sequences, around 20% of them singletons. Sequenced sample: blood, either unsorted or a sorted T cell fraction (not recorded which). The receptors were gathered from a female donor with ankylosing spondylitis or in good health (not recorded which).

This clonotype has only a few counts. This sequence joins TRBV13 and TRBJ2-1; 13 bases agree with TRBD2. From germline, CDR1 is PRHDT and CDR2 FYEKMQ (reference sequence). The CDR3 runs 15 residues. The junction had 8 bases not matched to a gene; V was cut back by 5 bases and J by 10 bases. The CDR3 region is CASSPPGLAGTEQFF. In DNA form, the CDR3 reads TGTGCCAGCAGCCCCCCGGGACTAGCGGGAACCGAGCAGTTCTTC.

The sample holds one count of this clonotype. The chain joins TRBV20-1 to TRBJ2-7; TRBD2 aligns across 10 bases. Germline lookup yields CDR1 DFQATT and CDR2 SNEGSKA (reference sequence). Unmatched junction bases numbered 6, after V lost 5 bases and J lost 2 bases. The CDR3 contains 14 residues. The CDR3 DNA is TGCAGTGCTCCACTAGCGGGGCTCCCCTACGAGCAGTACTTC. It codes for CSAPLAGLPYEQYF.

The genes are TRBV4-2 and TRBJ2-1; TRBD2 aligns across 9 bases. From germline, CDR1 is LGHNA and CDR2 YNFKEQ. The CDR3 has 16 residues. Trimming took 1 base from V and 4 from J; bases not matched to a gene: 5. CDR3: CASSQVSTSGYNEQFF. In nucleotides, the CDR3 is TGTGCCAGCAGCCAAGTGTCGACTAGCGGTTACAATGAGCAGTTCTTC.

V and J are TRBV7-7 and TRBJ2-3; D is uncertain. Germline V gene data show CDR1 as SSHAT and CDR2 as FNYEAQ (reference sequence). V lost 4 bases to trimming and J lost 9 bases, with 11 bases between them. The CDR3 is made up of 12 amino acids. The CDR3 spells CASSSERGTQYF. CDR3 nucleotide sequence: TGTGCCAGCAGCTCTGAGCGTGGGACGCAGTATTTT.

This chain joins TRBV6-1 and TRBJ2-1; D is tentatively TRBD1 or TRBD2 (6 bases each). Trimming stripped 7 bases from V and 2 bases from J, with 9 bases between. The germline V gene encodes CDR1 MNHNS and CDR2 SASEGT. This CDR3 spans 13 amino acids. The CDR3, as DNA: TGTGCCAGCACCCGGGGGCCCTACAATGAGCAGTTCTTC. As protein: CASTRGPYNEQFF.